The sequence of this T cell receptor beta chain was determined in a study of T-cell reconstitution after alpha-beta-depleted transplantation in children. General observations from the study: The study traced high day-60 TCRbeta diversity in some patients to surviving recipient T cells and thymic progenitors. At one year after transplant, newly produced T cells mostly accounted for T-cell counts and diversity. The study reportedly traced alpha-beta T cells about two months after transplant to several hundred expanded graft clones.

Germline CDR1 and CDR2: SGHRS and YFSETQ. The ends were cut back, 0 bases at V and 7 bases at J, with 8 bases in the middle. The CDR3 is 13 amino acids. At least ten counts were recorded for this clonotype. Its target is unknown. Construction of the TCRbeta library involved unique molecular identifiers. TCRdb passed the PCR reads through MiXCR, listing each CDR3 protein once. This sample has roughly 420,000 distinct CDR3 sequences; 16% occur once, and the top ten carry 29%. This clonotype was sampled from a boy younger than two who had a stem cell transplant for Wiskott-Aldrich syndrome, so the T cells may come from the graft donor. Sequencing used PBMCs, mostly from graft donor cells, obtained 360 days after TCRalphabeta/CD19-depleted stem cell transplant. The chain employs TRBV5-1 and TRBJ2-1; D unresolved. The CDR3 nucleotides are TGCGCCAGCAGCTTGGTGGTAGGGAATGAGCAGTTCTTC. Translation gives CASSLVVGNEQFF.